The clone carrying this TCR beta chain was detected ten times or more. Its antigen is unknown. The data belong to a study of read filtering for tumor transcriptome and immune sequencing. Study context: The cohort had over 16 men and approximately 13 women aged about 45 to 80, mean around 63 years. By R-ISS, stages I, II and III held roughly 8, 16 and 7 patients. Transcriptome libraries were built from DNase-treated RNA.

Points from the study as a whole: Correlation between methods rose after single-read clonotypes were removed.

Molecular barcoded adaptors covering alpha/delta and beta/gamma chains were used on approximately 440 ng RNA. One entry per CDR3 protein results from TCRdb running MiXCR on the reads. The sample holds approximately 25,000 distinct CDR3 sequences, about an eighth seen once. Deletions cut 5 bases from V and 3 bases from J, with 11 bases between. The length of the CDR3 is 13 residues. Germline values: CDR1 SGHAT, CDR2 FQNNGV. The specimen sequenced was a population of CD138-negative cells sorted from bone marrow. The chain uses TRBV11-2 and TRBJ2-7, with D unresolved. The origin of this receptor is a donor aged 40 or over with multiple myeloma. The CDR3 sequence: CASSPYAHYEQYF. Here the CDR3 DNA reads TGTGCCAGCAGCCCTTATGCCCACTACGAGCAGTACTTC.